This TCR beta chain was sequenced during a study of blood T cell repertoires in COVID-19. Whole-study context: The samples span acute and convalescent COVID-19 from the United States, Italy and Spain. Sources were T cells, B-cell-depleted T cells, or PBMCs; the material itself was cDNA or gDNA.

Measured with immunoSEQ multiplex PCR; TCRdb has only the in-frame clones, and not every one. Of some 260,000 clones in the sample, approximately 86% were seen once. CDR3 length: 14 amino acids. The germline CDR1 and CDR2 sequences are MNHEY and SVGEGT. The V end lost 2 bases, the J end lost 6 bases, and 11 bases lay between the germline ends. Sequencing was performed on peripheral blood. This clonotype originated in a man aged 80 or over with acute or convalescent COVID-19. This chain links TRBV6-2 or TRBV6-3 with TRBJ2-1; a possible D gene is TRBD2 (6 bases). CDR3: CASSYGRQGNEQFF. The CDR3 DNA reads TGTGCCAGCAGTTACGGGAGGCAAGGCAATGAGCAGTTCTTC.